This T cell receptor beta chain was identified during a study of shared clonotypes between healthy human individuals. The study, taken as a whole, reports: Generation of non-shared clonotypes was less probable than generation of clonotypes shared by all four donors.

Concerning this clone: Antigen unknown.

The CDR3 is 14 amino acids. V was pared by 4 bases and J by 2 bases, with 11 bases between. Germline lookup yields CDR1 LNHDA and CDR2 SQIVND (reference sequence). At the deep level, the assay was run. The protocol was immunoSEQ multiplex PCR, while the TCRdb copy is restricted to in-frame clones and leaves out a portion. The table records a few million clones, 85% to 95% of them present only once. This chain links TRBV19 with TRBJ1-2; D unresolved. The sample consisted of naive CD4+ T cells from PBMCs. Described subset: CD45RA+ positively selected. The receptor was derived from a man aged 18 to 30 in good health. Some clones in this sample may be carry-over from other donors' samples. The CDR3 loop is CASSTRTDNYGYTF. The CDR3 region has the DNA TGTGCCAGTAGTACGAGGACTGACAACTATGGCTACACCTTC.